The clone carrying this TCR beta chain was seen a few times. The data belong to a study of regulatory T cells in long-lasting Graves disease. Time point of the sample: persistent/refractory GD, antithyroid drugs over 5 years with positive TRAb. PBMC RNA was the source of the TCR library. Through Arm-PCR of CDR3 regions and iRepertoire HTBI primers, TCR beta libraries were built. In the original workflow: Taken together, the samples had 62 TRBV and more than 12 TRBJ segments identified. From the multiplex PCR reads, TCRdb called clonotypes with MiXCR, one entry per CDR3 protein. The V and J calls here are based on TCRdb, not the publication. Of around 400,000 distinct CDR3 sequences in the sample, 23% were seen once. CDR1 and CDR2 (germline): SSHAT, FNYEAQ (reference sequence). The ends were cut back, 5 bases at V and 3 bases at J, with 11 bases in the middle. The CDR3 consists of 14 residues.

The TCR was taken from a female donor with Graves disease. Sequencing used peripheral blood mononuclear cells (PBMCs), obtained when the disease was refractory, from a patient treated with antithyroid drugs. The chain has TRBV7-7 and TRBJ1-5; possibly TRBD1 for D (6 bases). The DNA for the CDR3 is TGTGCCAGCAGCGGATGGACAGACAATCAGCCCCAGCATTTT. It yields the protein CASSGWTDNQPQHF.